Each of the 31 T cell receptor beta chains below was sequenced from the same sample in a study of Graves' ophthalmopathy and Graves' hyperthyroidism. Amplification of TCR beta CDR3 regions used RNA transcripts. HTBI primers were employed in first-round RT-PCR, then a second-round multiplex PCR followed. TCRdb redid the calling of the multiplex PCR reads with MiXCR, one entry per CDR3 protein. There are approximately 160,000 distinct CDR3 sequences in the sample; less than 45% occur only once, and about 6% lies in the top ten. Sequenced sample: peripheral blood. These receptors all stem from a woman in her forties with Graves' ophthalmopathy.

This rearrangement joins TRBV6-2 or TRBV6-3 to TRBJ2-7, with D perhaps matching TRBD1 (6 bases). Germline V gene sequence: CDR1 MNHEY, CDR2 SVGEGT. The CDR3 length is 13 residues. The V end lost 6 bases, the J end lost 5 bases, and 14 bases lay between the germline ends. CDR3 DNA: TGTGCCAGCAGGGGTTTGGGGGCTCACGAGCAGTACTTC. Protein sequence: CASRGLGAHEQYF.

Many counts were recorded for this clonotype. The chain is built from TRBV6-5 and TRBJ1-2; D unclear. The CDR3 runs 14 residues. Germline loops: CDR1 MNHEY, CDR2 SVGAGI. Deletions cut 0 bases from V and 4 bases from J, with 9 bases between. DNA of the CDR3: TGTGCCAGCAGTTACTCGATGAGCGGCTATGGCTACACCTTC. This codes for CASSYSMSGYGYTF.

The table lists this clonotype with many counts. The chain recombines TRBV30 with TRBJ2-7, with TRBD1 identical over 8 bases. This CDR3 is 14 amino acids long. V lost 0 bases, J lost 6 bases, and 7 bases stayed unmatched. Germline V gives CDR1 GTSNPN, CDR2 SVGIG (reference sequence). CDR3 coding DNA: TGTGCCTGGAGTGTACTCGCGACAGGGGTCGAGCAGTACTTC. Residues: CAWSVLATGVEQYF.

The chain recombines TRBV28 with TRBJ1-5; maybe TRBD1 (5 bases). Germline V gives CDR1 MDHEN, CDR2 SYDVKM. V lost 8 bases, J lost 7 bases, and 18 bases lay in between. This CDR3 region has 14 residues. The CDR3 protein is CASLPLGGSQPQHF. The CDR3 coding sequence is TGTGCCAGCCTTCCTTTGGGGGGGTCCCAGCCCCAGCATTTT.

The V gene is TRBV12-3 or TRBV12-4, the J gene TRBJ1-3; perhaps TRBD1 as D (5 bases). V was clipped by 3 bases and J by 0 bases, with 12 bases between them. The CDR3 loop spans 16 amino acids. CDR3 protein: CASSFGDARSGNTIYF. The CDR3 nucleotides are TGTGCCAGCAGTTTCGGGGACGCCCGCTCTGGAAACACCATATATTTT.

The rearrangement links TRBV12-3 or TRBV12-4 to TRBJ2-5, with 8 bases lining up with TRBD1. The V gene end was trimmed by 4 bases and the J gene end by 4 bases; junction bases not matched to a gene: 5. This CDR3 is built from 14 residues. For the CDR3, the DNA is TGTGCCAGCAGTTCAGCAGACAGGGGAGAGACCCAGTACTTC. Residues: CASSSADRGETQYF.

This clonotype was seen at least ten times. The rearrangement joins TRBV29-1 to TRBJ2-7; TRBD2 matches at 9 bases. The length of the CDR3 is 16 residues. Germline V gene data show CDR1 as SQVTM and CDR2 as ANQGSEA. The junction had 18 bases not matched to a gene; V was cut back by 5 bases and J by 7 bases. CDR3 residues: CSVKPGGSAGGQEQYF. CDR3 DNA: TGCAGCGTTAAACCCGGGGGTTCGGCGGGAGGGCAGGAGCAGTACTTC.

The gene calls are TRBV6-5 and TRBJ2-5; D remains ambiguous. CDR3 size: 14 residues. Trimming cost V 2 bases and J 2 bases, with 9 bases left between them. Germline lookup yields CDR1 MNHEY and CDR2 SVGAGI. CDR3 sequence reads: CASSYASSQETQYF. The CDR3 nucleotides read TGTGCCAGCAGTTACGCGTCTAGTCAAGAGACCCAGTACTTC.

The chain uses TRBV6-5 and TRBJ2-7, with D perhaps matching TRBD2 (6 bases). Germline-derived CDR1 and CDR2 are MNHEY and SVGAGI. This CDR3 region has 15 residues. Trimming removed 2 bases at V and 3 bases at J, with 14 bases between. In DNA, the CDR3 is TGTGCCAGCAGTTACCCCGGAGGGGATGGCTACGAGCAGTACTTC. Protein: CASSYPGGDGYEQYF.

This clonotype showed up many times. CDR3 nucleotide sequence: TGTGCCAGCAGCTCCGGGCCCCAGGGCCCGTCCTACGAGCAGTACTTC. Its protein is CASSSGPQGPSYEQYF. This chain joins TRBV28 and TRBJ2-7, with a weak D call TRBD1 (5 bases). Germline lookup yields CDR1 MDHEN and CDR2 SYDVKM. CDR3 size: 16 residues. Between the trimmed V and J ends, which lost 6 bases and 1 base, there was a span of 19 bases.

This clonotype was seen repeatedly, ten times or more. CDR3 nucleotide sequence: TGTGCCACCAGCAGGTCAGGGGTGTCTAATAGCAATCAGCCCCAGCATTTT. Translating it yields CATSRSGVSNSNQPQHF. The rearrangement links TRBV15 to TRBJ1-5; TRBD1 is a possible D gene (6 bases). Germline CDR1 reads LNHNV; CDR2 reads YYDKDF (reference sequence). The germline V and J ends were trimmed by 3 bases and 0 bases, with 15 bases remaining between them. The CDR3 runs 17 residues.

This clonotype was observed a few times. This chain uses TRBV15 with TRBJ2-7; D is undetermined. Trimming cost V 0 bases and J 0 bases, with 6 bases left between them. In germline, CDR1 is LNHNV, CDR2 YYDKDF (reference sequence). The CDR3 spans 14 residues. The CDR3: CATSREGLSYEQYF. Here the CDR3 DNA reads TGTGCCACCAGCAGAGAGGGCCTCTCCTACGAGCAGTACTTC.

This clonotype has ten or more counts. The V and J genes are TRBV19 and TRBJ1-1; no firm D call. CDR1 LNHDA and CDR2 SQIVND come from the germline V gene (reference sequence). Trimming removed 5 bases at V and 0 bases at J, with 10 bases between. The CDR3 totals 14 residues. CDR3 in amino acids: CASSPGLMNTEAFF. CDR3 nucleotides: TGTGCCAGTAGTCCCGGACTCATGAACACTGAAGCTTTCTTT.

In this sample, this clonotype turned up many times. The V gene is TRBV19, the J gene TRBJ2-2; 11 bases align to TRBD2. The CDR3 is 19 amino acids. Germline trimming cut 5 bases from V and 0 bases from J; bases unmatched to any gene: 11. Looked up from germline, CDR1 is LNHDA and CDR2 is SQIVND (reference sequence). This CDR3 is CASSSRGLAGIANTGELFF. The DNA for the CDR3 is TGTGCCAGTAGTTCGCGTGGACTAGCGGGCATCGCGAACACCGGGGAGCTGTTTTTT.

This clonotype was seen at least ten times. The rearrangement links TRBV28 to TRBJ1-5; D is unresolved. The CDR3 sequence is 12 residues long. CDR1 and CDR2 (germline): MDHEN, SYDVKM. The V and J ends lost 10 bases and 6 bases respectively, with 13 bases between them. CDR3 coding DNA: TGTGCCAACGGTCCGGAGCGTCAGCCCCAGCATTTT. It encodes CANGPERQPQHF.

At least ten counts were recorded for this clonotype. V usage is TRBV3-1 and J usage is TRBJ2-7, with D maybe TRBD2 (6 bases). CDR3 length equals 14 residues. Germline V gene lookup returns CDR1 LGHDT and CDR2 YNNKEL (reference sequence). V shed 6 bases and J shed 2 bases, with 14 bases lying between them. CDR3 protein: CASSPSGLPYEQYF. CDR3 in DNA: TGTGCCAGCAGTCCATCGGGACTTCCCTACGAGCAGTACTTC.

This clonotype was detected many times. V is TRBV19 and J is TRBJ2-2, with 9 bases lining up with TRBD1. This CDR3 region has 15 residues. CDR1 and CDR2 (germline): LNHDA, SQIVND (reference sequence). V trimming: 8 bases; J trimming: 1 base; junction bases outside the gene matches: 5. The CDR3 loop is CASHKGQGNTGELFF. DNA for the CDR3: TGTGCCAGTCATAAGGGACAGGGGAACACCGGGGAGCTGTTTTTT.

This clonotype was observed at least ten times. This rearrangement joins TRBV12-3 or TRBV12-4 to TRBJ1-1, with D unclear. There are 13 residues in the CDR3. The V and J ends lost 3 bases and 1 base respectively, with 6 bases between them. CDR3: CASSLQTNTEAFF. CDR3 DNA sequence: TGTGCCAGCAGTTTGCAGACGAACACTGAAGCTTTCTTT.

This clonotype was detected many times. Here the CDR3 reads CASSPGTGGIEQYF. CDR3 coding DNA: TGTGCCAGCTCACCAGGGACAGGGGGGATCGAGCAGTACTTC. The V gene is TRBV18, the J gene TRBJ2-7; TRBD1 agrees at 11 bases. This CDR3 has 14 residues. CDR1 and CDR2 from the germline V gene are KGHSH and LQKENI. The trim removed 2 bases at V and 6 bases at J, leaving 3 bases unmatched.

In its sample, this clonotype was seen many times. The rearrangement links TRBV10-3 to TRBJ1-2; no clear D gene. Trimming cost V 5 bases and J 4 bases, with 8 bases left between them. Germline-derived CDR1 and CDR2 are ENHRY and SYGVKD. The CDR3 sequence is 12 residues long. CDR3 bases: TGTGCCATCAGTCCGGGATTCTATGGCTACACCTTC. This codes for CAISPGFYGYTF.

The CDR3 bases are TGTGCCAGCAGTCGCCTAGGGAGCACTGAAGCTTTCTTT. This translates into CASSRLGSTEAFF. The J gene is TRBJ1-1, the V gene TRBV27; no firm D call. Per the germline V gene, CDR1 is MNHEY and CDR2 is SMNVEV (reference sequence). Trimming left V 5 bases short and J 4 bases short, with 11 bases between. This CDR3 region has 13 residues.

In its sample, this clonotype was seen many times. The V call is TRBV27, the J call TRBJ1-6, with D possibly TRBD1 on 5 matching bases. The germline CDR1 and CDR2 sequences are MNHEY and SMNVEV (reference sequence). V lost 6 bases, J lost 1 base, and 10 bases lay in between. The CDR3 length is 15 residues. In DNA form, the CDR3 reads TGTGCCAGCAGACCCCAGGGTTCCTATAATTCACCCCTCCACTTT. Amino acids: CASRPQGSYNSPLHF.

This chain uses TRBV15 with TRBJ1-5, with 10 bases identical to TRBD1. The CDR3 loop spans 14 amino acids. V gave up 5 bases and J gave up 7 bases; unmatched junction bases: 5. Germline CDR1 is LNHNV and CDR2 is YYDKDF (reference sequence). This CDR3 is CATSFDRGRQPQHF. The CDR3 DNA reads TGTGCCACCAGCTTCGACAGGGGGCGACAGCCCCAGCATTTT.

This clonotype has at least ten counts. V gene TRBV6-5 combines with J gene TRBJ2-5; the D is unclear. Germline V gives CDR1 MNHEY, CDR2 SVGAGI. The germline V and J ends were trimmed by 2 bases and 2 bases, with 9 bases remaining between them. The CDR3 runs to 14 residues. CDR3 DNA: TGTGCCAGCAGTTACCCGCCGGGTCAAGAGACCCAGTACTTC. Translation: CASSYPPGQETQYF.

This clonotype appeared many times. For the CDR3, the DNA is TGTGCCAGTAGTAGTAAGGTCATCTCCTACGAGCAGTACTTC. This sequence encodes CASSSKVISYEQYF. The chain combines TRBV19 with TRBJ2-7; unclear D gene. This CDR3 is built from 14 residues. Germline V gives CDR1 LNHDA, CDR2 SQIVND (reference sequence). Deletions cut 4 bases from V and 0 bases from J, with 10 bases between.

This chain joins TRBV6-1 and TRBJ2-7; TRBD1 matches at 9 bases. CDR3 length: 15 amino acids. Trimming at V came to 2 bases and at J to 9 bases, leaving 11 bases not matched to a gene. Germline CDR1 MNHNS, CDR2 SASEGT. The CDR3 DNA reads as TGTGCCAGCAGTGAAAGCGGGACAGGGACATGGAGGCAGTACTTC. Protein product: CASSESGTGTWRQYF.

The CDR3 DNA sequence: TGCGCCAGCAGCCAACGGAGGACCCTGGGTACTGAAGCTTTCTTT. This translates into CASSQRRTLGTEAFF. The chain is built from TRBV4-1 and TRBJ1-1; D gene uncertain. CDR1 is MGHRA, CDR2 YSYEKL, per germline. The CDR3 length is 15 residues. V lost 2 bases to trimming and J lost 5 bases, with 15 bases between them.

This clonotype was counted between two and nine times. V usage is TRBV11-2 and J usage is TRBJ2-5; TRBD2 aligns across 10 bases. J gave up 1 base and V 4 bases, and 12 bases lay outside the gene matches. CDR3 length: 18 amino acids. Germline CDR1 and CDR2: SGHAT and FQNNGV. The CDR3 spells CASSYRAAGGPSQETQYF. CDR3 bases: TGTGCCAGCAGCTACCGAGCAGCGGGAGGGCCTTCCCAAGAGACCCAGTACTTC.

This clonotype was seen many times. The chain uses TRBV18 and TRBJ2-5; D unresolved. V was clipped by 2 bases and J by 5 bases, with 6 bases between them. Germline V gives CDR1 KGHSH, CDR2 LQKENI. The CDR3 has 12 residues. Written as DNA, the CDR3 is TGTGCCAGCTCACCAGAAGAGGAGACCCAGTACTTC. It codes for CASSPEEETQYF.

This clonotype has only a few counts. The chain uses TRBV12-3 or TRBV12-4 and TRBJ2-2; D is undetermined. Trimming took off 5 bases at V and 5 bases at J, with 18 bases between the two ends. The CDR3 consists of 16 residues. The CDR3 protein is CASSPRFTKRTGELFF. In nucleotides, the CDR3 is TGTGCCAGCAGTCCCAGATTTACCAAACGAACCGGGGAGCTGTTTTTT.

At least ten counts were recorded for this clonotype. The rearrangement joins TRBV7-3 to TRBJ1-2; 12 bases are a match to TRBD1. CDR1 SGHTA and CDR2 FQGTGA come from the germline V gene. The junction had 5 bases not matched to a gene; V was cut back by 2 bases and J by 4 bases. The CDR3 has 16 residues. The chain's CDR3 is CASSLDGTGGGYGYTF. The CDR3 DNA sequence: TGTGCCAGCAGCTTAGACGGGACAGGGGGCGGCTATGGCTACACCTTC.